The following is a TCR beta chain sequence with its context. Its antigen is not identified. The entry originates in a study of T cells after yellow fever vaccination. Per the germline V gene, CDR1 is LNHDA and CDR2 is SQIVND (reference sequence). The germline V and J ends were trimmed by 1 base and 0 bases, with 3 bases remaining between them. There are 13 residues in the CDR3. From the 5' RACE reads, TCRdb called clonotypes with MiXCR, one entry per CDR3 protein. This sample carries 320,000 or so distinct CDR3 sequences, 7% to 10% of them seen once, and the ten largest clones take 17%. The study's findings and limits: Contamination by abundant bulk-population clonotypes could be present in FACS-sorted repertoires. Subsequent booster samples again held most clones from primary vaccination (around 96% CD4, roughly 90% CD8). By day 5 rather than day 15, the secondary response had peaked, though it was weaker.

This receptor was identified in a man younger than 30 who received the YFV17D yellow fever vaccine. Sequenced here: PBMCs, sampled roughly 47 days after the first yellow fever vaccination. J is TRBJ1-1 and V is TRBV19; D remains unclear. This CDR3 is CASSIVLNTEAFF. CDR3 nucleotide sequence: TGTGCCAGTAGTATAGTTTTGAACACTGAAGCTTTCTTT. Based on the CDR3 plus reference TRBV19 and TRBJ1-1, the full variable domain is DGGITQSPKYLFRKEGQNVTLSCEQNLNHDAMYWYRQDPGQGLRLIYYSQIVNDFQKGDIAEGYSVSREKKESFPLTVTSAQKNPTAFYLCASSIVLNTEAFFGQGTRLTVV.